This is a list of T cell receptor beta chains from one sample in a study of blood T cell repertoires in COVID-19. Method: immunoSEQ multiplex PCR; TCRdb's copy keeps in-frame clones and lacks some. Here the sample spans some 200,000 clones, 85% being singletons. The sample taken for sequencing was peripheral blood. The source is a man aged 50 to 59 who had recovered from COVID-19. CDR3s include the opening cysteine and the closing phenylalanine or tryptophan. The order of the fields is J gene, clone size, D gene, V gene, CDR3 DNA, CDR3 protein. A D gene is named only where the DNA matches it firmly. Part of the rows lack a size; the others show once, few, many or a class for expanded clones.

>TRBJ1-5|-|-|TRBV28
TGTGCCAGCAGTTTTAGGCACACAGGGAATCAGCCCCAGCATTTT
CASSFRHTGNQPQHF
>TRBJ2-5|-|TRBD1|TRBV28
TGTGCCAGTCGGACAGGGCAAGAGACCCAGTACTTC
CASRTGQETQYF
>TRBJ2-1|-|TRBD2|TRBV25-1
TGTGCCAGCAGTGAATGGGGGAGGGGACTTTACAATGAGCAGTTCTTC
CASSEWGRGLYNEQFF
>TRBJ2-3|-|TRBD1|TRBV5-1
TGCGCCAGCAGCAACGACAGGGGAACCAACACAGATACGCAGTATTTT
CASSNDRGTNTDTQYF
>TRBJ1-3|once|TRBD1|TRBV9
TGTGCCAGCAGCGAGGGGGGCAGGGGGCGGTCTGGAAACACCATATATTTT
CASSEGGRGRSGNTIYF
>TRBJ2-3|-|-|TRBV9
TGTGCCAGCAGCGCGGACAGACTTAGCACAGATACGCAGTATTTT
CASSADRLSTDTQYF
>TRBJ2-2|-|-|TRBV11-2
TGTGCCAGCAGCTTAGTATGGGGGGCGAACACCGGGGAGCTGTTTTTT
CASSLVWGANTGELFF
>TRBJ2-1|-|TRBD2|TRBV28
TGTGCCAGCAGTTTACCGACTAGCTCGGCATACAATGAGCAGTTCTTC
CASSLPTSSAYNEQFF
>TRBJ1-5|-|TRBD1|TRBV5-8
TGTGCCAGCGGACAGGGAAGGGGTCAGCCCCAGCATTTT
CASGQGRGQPQHF
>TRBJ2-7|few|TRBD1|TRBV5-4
TGTGCCAGCAGCCTGGGAGCCGCAGGGGGCTCCGAGCAGTACTTC
CASSLGAAGGSEQYF
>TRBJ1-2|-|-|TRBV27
TGTGCCAGCAGTTACAGGTTTAACTATGGCTACACCTTC
CASSYRFNYGYTF
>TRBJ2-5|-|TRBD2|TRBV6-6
TGTGCCAGCAGTTATATTCCGCGGGAGGCCGGAGAGACCCAGTACTTC
CASSYIPREAGETQYF
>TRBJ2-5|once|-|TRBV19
TGTGCCACCACCGAGACCACGGGGGAGACCCAGTACTTC
CATTETTGETQYF
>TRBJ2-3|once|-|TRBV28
TGTGCCAGCAGTTTACGGAGCGGGTTAGGAGATACGCAGTATTTT
CASSLRSGLGDTQYF
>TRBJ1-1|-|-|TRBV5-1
TGCGCCAGCAGCTCTAGGACTCCGAACACTGAAGCTTTCTTT
CASSSRTPNTEAFF
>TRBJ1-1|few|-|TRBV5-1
TGCGCCAGCAGCTTTGCAGGGCGGAACACTGAAGCTTTCTTT
CASSFAGRNTEAFF
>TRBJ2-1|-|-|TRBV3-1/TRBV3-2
TGTGCCAGCAGCCAGCGGGAAACCTACAATGAGCAGTTCTTC
CASSQRETYNEQFF
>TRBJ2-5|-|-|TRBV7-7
TGTGCCAGCAGCCCCATTACAGGGCAAGAGACCCAGTACTTC
CASSPITGQETQYF
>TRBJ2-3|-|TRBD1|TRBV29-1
TGCAGCGTTGCGGTAGGGGGCGGTTTGATTACGCAGTATTTT
CSVAVGGGLITQYF
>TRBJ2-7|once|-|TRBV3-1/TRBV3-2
TGTGCCAGCAGCTTACATACGGAGCCCTACGAGCAGTACTTC
CASSLHTEPYEQYF
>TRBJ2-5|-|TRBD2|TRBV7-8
TGTGCCAGCAGCCTCTACACTAGCGGAGTAAAAGAGACCCAGTACTTC
CASSLYTSGVKETQYF
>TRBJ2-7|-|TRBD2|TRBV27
TGTGCCAGCTCGAGGGTAGCGGGAGATGTCGAGCAGTACTTC
CASSRVAGDVEQYF
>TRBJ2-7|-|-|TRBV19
TGTGCCAGTAGTTGGCAGGACAAAAACTCCTACGAGCAGTACTTC
CASSWQDKNSYEQYF
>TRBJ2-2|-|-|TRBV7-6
TGTGCCAGCACCCGGACAACGAACACCGGGGAGCTGTTTTTT
CASTRTTNTGELFF
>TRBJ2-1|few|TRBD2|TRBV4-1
TGCGCCAGCAGCCAAGGACTAGCGGGAGAGAATGAGCAGTTCTTC
CASSQGLAGENEQFF
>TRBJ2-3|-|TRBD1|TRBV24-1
TGTGCCACCACCGGGACAGGGAGTTCAGATACGCAGTATTTT
CATTGTGSSDTQYF
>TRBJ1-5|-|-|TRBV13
TGTGCCAGCAGCTTAACGGGGAACCAGCCCCAGCATTTT
CASSLTGNQPQHF
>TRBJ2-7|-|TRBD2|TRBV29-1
TGCAGCGTTGCGGGAGGCGCCTACGAGCAGTACTTC
CSVAGGAYEQYF
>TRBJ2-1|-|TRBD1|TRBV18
TGTGCCAGCTCACAAGACAGGGGGCTATCCCACAATGAGCAGTTCTTC
CASSQDRGLSHNEQFF
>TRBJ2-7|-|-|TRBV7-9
TGTGCCAGCAGCTTAGCGGGACTTGACACCTACGAGCAGTACTTC
CASSLAGLDTYEQYF
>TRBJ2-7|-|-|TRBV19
TGTGCCAGTAGTATAGCCCTTGGCAGGGGATTCTACGAGCAGTACTTC
CASSIALGRGFYEQYF
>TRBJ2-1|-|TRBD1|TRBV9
TGTGCCAGCAGCGTAGGGGGTGTGGGACAGGGGATATACAATGAGCAGTTCTTC
CASSVGGVGQGIYNEQFF
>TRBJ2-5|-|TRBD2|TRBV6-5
TGTGCCAGCACTAGCGGGTACCAAGAGACCCAGTACTTC
CASTSGYQETQYF
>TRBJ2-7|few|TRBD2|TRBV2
TGTGCCAGCACCCGACAGGGCGCGGGACTAGCGGGAGGGCCCGAGCAGTACTTC
CASTRQGAGLAGGPEQYF
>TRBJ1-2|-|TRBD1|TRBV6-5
TGTGCCAGCAGTTACGGGACAGGGGGGTTGCATGGCTACACCTTC
CASSYGTGGLHGYTF
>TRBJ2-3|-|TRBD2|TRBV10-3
TGTGCCATCAGTGAGTCAGGGGCGGGAGGGCCAGATACGCAGTATTTT
CAISESGAGGPDTQYF
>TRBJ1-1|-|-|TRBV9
TGTGCCAGCAGCGTAACAGGGAGGAACACTGAAGCTTTCTTT
CASSVTGRNTEAFF
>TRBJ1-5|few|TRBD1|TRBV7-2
TGTGCCAGCAGTCAGGACAGGGGGCCCCAGCCCCAGCATTTT
CASSQDRGPQPQHF
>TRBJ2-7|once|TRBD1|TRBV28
TGTGCCAGCAGACCAGCCGGGACAGGGAACTACGAGCAGTACTTC
CASRPAGTGNYEQYF
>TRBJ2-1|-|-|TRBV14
TGTGCCAGCAGCCAAGATTGGCAGGGGATGGCAGATGAGCAGTTCTTC
CASSQDWQGMADEQFF
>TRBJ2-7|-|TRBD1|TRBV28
TGTGCCAGCAGTGACCCGGGACAGGGACCTTACGAGCAGTACTTC
CASSDPGQGPYEQYF
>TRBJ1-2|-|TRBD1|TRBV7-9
TGTGCCAGCAGCTCAGACAGGGTCTACGGCTACACCTTC
CASSSDRVYGYTF